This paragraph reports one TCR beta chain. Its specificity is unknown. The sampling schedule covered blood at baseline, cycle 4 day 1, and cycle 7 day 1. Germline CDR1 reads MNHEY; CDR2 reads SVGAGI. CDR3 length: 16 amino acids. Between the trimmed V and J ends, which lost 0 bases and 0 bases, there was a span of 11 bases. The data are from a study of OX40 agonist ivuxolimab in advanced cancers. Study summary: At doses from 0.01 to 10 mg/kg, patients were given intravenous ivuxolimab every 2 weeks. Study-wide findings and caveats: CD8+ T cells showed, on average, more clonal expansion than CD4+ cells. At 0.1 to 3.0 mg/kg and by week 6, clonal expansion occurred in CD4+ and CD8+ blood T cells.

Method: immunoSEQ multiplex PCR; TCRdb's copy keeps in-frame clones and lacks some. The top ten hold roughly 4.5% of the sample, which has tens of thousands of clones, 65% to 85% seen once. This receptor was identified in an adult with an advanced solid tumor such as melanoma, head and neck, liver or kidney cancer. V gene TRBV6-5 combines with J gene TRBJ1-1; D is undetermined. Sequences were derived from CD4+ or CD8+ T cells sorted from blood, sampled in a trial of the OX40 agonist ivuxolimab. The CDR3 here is CASSYSSVAMNTEAFF. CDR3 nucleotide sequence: TGTGCCAGCAGTTACTCTTCGGTTGCCATGAACACTGAAGCTTTCTTT.